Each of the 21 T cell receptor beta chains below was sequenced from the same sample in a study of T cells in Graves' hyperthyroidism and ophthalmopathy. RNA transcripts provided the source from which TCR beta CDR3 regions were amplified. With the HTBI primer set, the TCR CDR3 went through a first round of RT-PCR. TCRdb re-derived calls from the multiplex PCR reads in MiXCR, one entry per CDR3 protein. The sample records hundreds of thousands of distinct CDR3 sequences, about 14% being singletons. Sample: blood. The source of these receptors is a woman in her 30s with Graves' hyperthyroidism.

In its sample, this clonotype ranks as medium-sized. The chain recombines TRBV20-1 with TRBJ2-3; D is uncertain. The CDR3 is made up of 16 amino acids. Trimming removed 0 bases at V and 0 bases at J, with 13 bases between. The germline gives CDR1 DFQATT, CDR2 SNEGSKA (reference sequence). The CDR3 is CSARDLLRGSTDTQYF. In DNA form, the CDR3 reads TGCAGTGCTAGAGATCTTCTGCGCGGTAGCACAGATACGCAGTATTTT.

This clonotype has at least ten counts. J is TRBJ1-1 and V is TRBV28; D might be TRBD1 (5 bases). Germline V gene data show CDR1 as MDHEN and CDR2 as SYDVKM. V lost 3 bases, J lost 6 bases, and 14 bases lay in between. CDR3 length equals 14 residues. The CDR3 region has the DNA TGTGCCAGCAGTTTTGGGGGAGGAATCCCTGAAGCTTTCTTT. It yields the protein CASSFGGGIPEAFF.

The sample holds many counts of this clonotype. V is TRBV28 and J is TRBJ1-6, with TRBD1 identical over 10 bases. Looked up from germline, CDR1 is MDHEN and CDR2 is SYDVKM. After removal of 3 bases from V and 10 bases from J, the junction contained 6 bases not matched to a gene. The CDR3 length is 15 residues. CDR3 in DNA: TGTGCCAGCAGTTTTGGGGGACAGGGGCCCTCACCCCTCCACTTT. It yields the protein CASSFGGQGPSPLHF. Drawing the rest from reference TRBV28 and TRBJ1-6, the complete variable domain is DVKVTQSSRYLVKRTGEKVFLECVQDMDHENMFWYRQDPGLGLRLIYFSYDVKMKEKGDIPEGYSVSREKKERFSLILESASTNQTSMYLCASSFGGQGPSPLHFGNGTRLTVT.

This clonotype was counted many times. The CDR3 region is CASSPGLANTEAFF. As DNA, the CDR3 is TGTGCCAGCAGTCCGGGACTCGCGAACACTGAAGCTTTCTTT. The rearrangement joins TRBV5-8 to TRBJ1-1; TRBD1 is a possible D gene (5 bases). In germline, CDR1 is SGHTS, CDR2 YDEGEE. This CDR3 has 14 residues. The ends were cut back, 5 bases at V and 1 base at J, with 12 bases in the middle. Based on the CDR3 plus reference TRBV5-8 and TRBJ1-1, the full variable domain is EAGVTQSPTHLIKTRGQQATLRCSPISGHTSVYWYQQALGLGLQFLLWYDEGEERNRGNFPPRFSGRQFPNYSSELNVNALELEDSALYLCASSPGLANTEAFFGQGTRLTVV.

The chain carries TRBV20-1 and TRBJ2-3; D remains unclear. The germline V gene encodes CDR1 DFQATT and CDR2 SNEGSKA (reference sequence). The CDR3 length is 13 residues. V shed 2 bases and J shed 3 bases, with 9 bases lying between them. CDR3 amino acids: CSARHTPTDTQYF. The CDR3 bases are TGCAGTGCTAGACATACCCCAACAGATACGCAGTATTTT.

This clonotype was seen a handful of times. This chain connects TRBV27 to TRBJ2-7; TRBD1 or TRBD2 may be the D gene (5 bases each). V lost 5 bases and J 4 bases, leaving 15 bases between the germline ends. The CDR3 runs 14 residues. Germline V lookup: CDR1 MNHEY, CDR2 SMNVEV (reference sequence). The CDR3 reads CASSPGSFGYEQYF. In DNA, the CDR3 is TGTGCCAGCAGTCCAGGGAGTTTCGGGTACGAGCAGTACTTC.

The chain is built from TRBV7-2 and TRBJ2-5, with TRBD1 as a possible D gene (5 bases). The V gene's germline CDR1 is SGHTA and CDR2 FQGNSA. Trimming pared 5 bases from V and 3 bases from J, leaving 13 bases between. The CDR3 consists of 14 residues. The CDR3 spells CASSRSRREETQYF. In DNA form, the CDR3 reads TGTGCCAGCAGCCGAAGCCGCAGGGAAGAGACCCAGTACTTC.

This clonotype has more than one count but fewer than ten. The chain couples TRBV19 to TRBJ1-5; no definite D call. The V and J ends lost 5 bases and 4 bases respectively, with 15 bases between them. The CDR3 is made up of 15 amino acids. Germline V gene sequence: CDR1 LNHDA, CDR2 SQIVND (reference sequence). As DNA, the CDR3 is TGTGCCAGTAGTTTTGGCAGGATTCCAAATCAGCCCCAGCATTTT. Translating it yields CASSFGRIPNQPQHF.

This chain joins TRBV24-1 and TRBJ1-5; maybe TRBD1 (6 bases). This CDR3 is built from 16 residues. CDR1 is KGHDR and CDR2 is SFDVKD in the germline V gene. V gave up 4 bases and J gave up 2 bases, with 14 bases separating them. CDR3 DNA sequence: TGTGCCACCAGTGAGGCGACAGGTTTGGGCAATCAGCCCCAGCATTTT. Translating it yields CATSEATGLGNQPQHF.

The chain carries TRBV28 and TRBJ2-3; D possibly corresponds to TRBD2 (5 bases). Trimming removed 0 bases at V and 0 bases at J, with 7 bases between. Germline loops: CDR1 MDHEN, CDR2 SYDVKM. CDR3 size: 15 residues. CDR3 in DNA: TGTGCCAGCAGTTTATGGTGGACTAGCACAGATACGCAGTATTTT. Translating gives CASSLWWTSTDTQYF.

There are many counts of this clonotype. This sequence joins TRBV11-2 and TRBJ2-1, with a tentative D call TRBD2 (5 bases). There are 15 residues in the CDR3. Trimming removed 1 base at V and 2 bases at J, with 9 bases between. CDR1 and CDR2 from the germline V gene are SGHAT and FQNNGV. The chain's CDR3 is CASSLGPGAYNEQFF. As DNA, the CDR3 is TGTGCCAGCAGCTTAGGACCCGGGGCCTACAATGAGCAGTTCTTC.

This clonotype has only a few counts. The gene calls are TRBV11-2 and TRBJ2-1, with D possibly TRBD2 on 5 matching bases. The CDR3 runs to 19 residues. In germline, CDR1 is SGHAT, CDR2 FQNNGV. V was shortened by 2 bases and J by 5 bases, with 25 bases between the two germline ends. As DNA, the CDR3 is TGTGCCAGCAGCTTATGGCGGGCGGGCTCTAACCTTAATAACAATGAGCAGTTCTTC. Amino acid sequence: CASSLWRAGSNLNNNEQFF.

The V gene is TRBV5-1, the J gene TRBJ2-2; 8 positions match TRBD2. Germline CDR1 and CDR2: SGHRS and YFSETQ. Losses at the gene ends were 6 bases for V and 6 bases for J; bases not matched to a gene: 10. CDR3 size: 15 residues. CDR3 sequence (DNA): TGCGCCAGCATGTTGACGGGAGGGCCCTCCGGGGAGCTGTTTTTT. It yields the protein CASMLTGGPSGELFF.

In nucleotides, the CDR3 is TGCAGCGTCTCCGGGACCCCGAATGAGCAGTTCTTC. Its protein product is CSVSGTPNEQFF. This chain uses TRBV29-1 with TRBJ2-1, with D possibly being TRBD1 or TRBD2 (5 bases each). Germline CDR1 is SQVTM and CDR2 is ANQGSEA. This CDR3 is 12 amino acids long. The V gene lost 6 bases and the J gene lost 7 bases, with 13 bases spanning the gap.

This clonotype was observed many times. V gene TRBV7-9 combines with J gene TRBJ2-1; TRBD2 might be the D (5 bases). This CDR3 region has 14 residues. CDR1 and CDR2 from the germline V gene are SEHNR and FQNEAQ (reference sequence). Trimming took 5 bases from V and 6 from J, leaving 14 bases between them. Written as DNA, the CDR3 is TGTGCCAGCAGCCGACGGGGAGAGGGCAATGAGCAGTTCTTC. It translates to CASSRRGEGNEQFF.

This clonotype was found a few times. CDR3 nucleotides: TGTGCCAGCTCACCAGGAGCGGGCCCCTACAATGAGCAGTTCTTC. Residues: CASSPGAGPYNEQFF. The V gene is TRBV18, the J gene TRBJ2-1, with D maybe TRBD2 (6 bases). Per the germline V gene, CDR1 is KGHSH and CDR2 is LQKENI. The CDR3 covers 15 residues. The germline V and J ends were trimmed by 2 bases and 2 bases, with 10 bases remaining between them.

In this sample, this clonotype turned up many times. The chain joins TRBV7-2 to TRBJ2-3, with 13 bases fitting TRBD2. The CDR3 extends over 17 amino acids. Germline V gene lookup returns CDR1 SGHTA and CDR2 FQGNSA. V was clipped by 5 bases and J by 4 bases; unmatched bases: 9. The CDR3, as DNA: TGTGCCAGCAGCCCCGGACTAGCGGGAGTGAAGGCAGATACGCAGTATTTT. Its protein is CASSPGLAGVKADTQYF.

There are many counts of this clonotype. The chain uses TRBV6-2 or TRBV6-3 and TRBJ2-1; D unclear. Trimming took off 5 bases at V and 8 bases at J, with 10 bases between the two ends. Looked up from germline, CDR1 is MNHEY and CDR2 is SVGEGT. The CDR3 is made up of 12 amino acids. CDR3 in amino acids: CASSAAIYEQFF. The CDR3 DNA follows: TGTGCCAGCAGTGCAGCTATCTATGAGCAGTTCTTC.

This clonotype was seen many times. Written as DNA, the CDR3 is TGTGCCAGTCAGGGGAGGCCTTTGGGACTAGCGGGAGTGGATACGCAGTATTTT. Amino acid sequence: CASQGRPLGLAGVDTQYF. This chain links TRBV2 with TRBJ2-3; 14 positions agree with TRBD2. The ends lost 9 bases at V and 6 bases at J; junction bases unmatched: 17. The CDR3 has 18 amino acids. Germline values: CDR1 SNHLY, CDR2 FYNNEI.

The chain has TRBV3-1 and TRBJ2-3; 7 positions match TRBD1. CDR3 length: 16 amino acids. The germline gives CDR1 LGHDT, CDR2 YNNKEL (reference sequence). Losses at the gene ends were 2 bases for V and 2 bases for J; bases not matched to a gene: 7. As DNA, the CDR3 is TGTGCCAGCAGCCAACTGGGACAGTTATCCACAGATACGCAGTATTTT. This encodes CASSQLGQLSTDTQYF.

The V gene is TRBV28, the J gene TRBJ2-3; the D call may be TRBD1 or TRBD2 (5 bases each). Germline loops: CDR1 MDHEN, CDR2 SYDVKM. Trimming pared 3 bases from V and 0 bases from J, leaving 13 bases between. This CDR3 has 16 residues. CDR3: CASSFIGTVSTDTQYF. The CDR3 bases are TGTGCCAGCAGTTTTATCGGGACCGTTAGCACAGATACGCAGTATTTT.